This T cell receptor (beta chain) was sequenced in a study of beta chain bispecific antibodies for T cell cancers (dated by TCRdb to the early 2020s). Background on the whole study: Healthy donor T cells were cocultured with T cell leukemia lines and bispecific antibodies, then TRBV sequencing of surviving cells measured the depletion of each TRBV family. Jurkat cells expressed surface TRBV12 (TRBV12-3), and HPB-ALL cells expressed surface TRBV5-5. Findings and caveats that apply to the study as a whole: Cross-reactivity of the anti-TRBV5-5 antibody with TRBV5-6 was attributed to high sequence similarity between the two genes. Relative to anti-CD19, exposure to anti-TRBV12 lowered the TRBV12-3 share of total TRBV signal by 98% to 99%, while TRBV12-4 dropped by approximately 37%, a change that was not significant. The TRBV-directed bispecific antibodies appeared to leave every TRBV family member untouched except the targeted genes and the closely related ones. Every sequenced sample was a mix of normal T cells and leukemia cell line cells, and most of the targeted TRBV signal originated from the leukemia cells instead of the normal T cells.

Its CDR3 holds 14 amino acids, cysteine through phenylalanine. Of all the DNA, just the CDR3 is kept, 42 bases in frame from base 1. The germline V gene (reference sequence) specifies SEHNR as CDR1 and FQNEAQ as CDR2. Unique molecular identifier barcodes were incorporated into the libraries and were used for clonotype quantification. Qiagen AllPrep DNA/RNA Micro kits were used to isolate total RNA, and an Agilent TapeStation was used to check RNA quality. TCR beta libraries were constructed by 5' RACE, in which cDNA synthesis was followed by two PCR steps with TCR beta constant-region gene-specific primers. Sequencing of the TCR beta libraries was performed on an Illumina MiSeq platform. In the source study's methods: Reads were processed with MIGEC, MiXCR and VDJtools. The frequency of each clonotype was calculated as the fraction of all unique molecular identifiers in the sample that belonged to that clonotype. Nonfunctional TRBV genes classified in IMGT as pseudogenes or open reading frames, for example TRBV1, TRBV12-1 and TRBV21, were left out. TCRdb ran its own pipeline on the public reads, namely fastp trimming at Q25 and MiXCR clone calling, and kept in-frame beta chains. Duplicate CDR3 protein sequences are folded into a single record with the most common DNA and genes. It is TCRdb's table, rather than the study itself, that gives the V and J calls and clone size. Recorded for this sample are tens of thousands of distinct CDR3 sequences; about 2% of them occurred a single time. The ten largest clonotypes hold more than 4.5% of the sample.

Concerning this clonotype itself: Its recognized antigen is unknown. The germline gene is not matched at one end of the junction; a read error may be the cause.

This specimen's treatment or condition label, per the study, means: alpha-V12: anti-TRBV12 scFv linked to anti-CD3 scFv. T cells were expanded from blood mononuclear cells for roughly 3 days using either anti-CD3 antibody OKT3 or CD3/CD28 Dynabeads. The anti-TRBV12 bispecific sample came from a coculture of Jurkat leukemia cells with normal T cells, compared against an anti-CD19 bispecific control coculture. Expanded T cells were maintained in RPMI 1640 supplemented with 10% fetal bovine serum, recombinant human IL-2 (roughly 100 IU/ml) and IL-7 (around 5 ng/ml). Each coculture mixed about 5 x 10^4 target cells and about 5 x 10^4 normal T cells with bispecific antibody in 95 to 100 ul and was incubated at 37 degrees C for around 16 hours. Each bispecific antibody consisted of two single-chain variable fragments expressed in a single-chain diabody format with a His tag. Healthy human donors supplied the effector T cells, with peripheral blood mononuclear cells isolated from leukapheresis samples using Ficoll density gradient centrifugation.

The rearranged chain carries TRBV7-9 and TRBJ1-3, with the identity of the D gene unclear. The sequenced sample was healthy donor T cells cultured with leukemia cells, obtained from a culture containing a bispecific antibody targeting TCR Vbeta12. The TCR was taken from a human donor in good health. Some clones in this sample may be carry-over from other donors' samples. The nucleotide sequence reads as follows: TGTGCCAGCATCTTAACGGGGACTGGAAACACCATATATTTT. Translated, this gives CASILTGTGNTIYF.